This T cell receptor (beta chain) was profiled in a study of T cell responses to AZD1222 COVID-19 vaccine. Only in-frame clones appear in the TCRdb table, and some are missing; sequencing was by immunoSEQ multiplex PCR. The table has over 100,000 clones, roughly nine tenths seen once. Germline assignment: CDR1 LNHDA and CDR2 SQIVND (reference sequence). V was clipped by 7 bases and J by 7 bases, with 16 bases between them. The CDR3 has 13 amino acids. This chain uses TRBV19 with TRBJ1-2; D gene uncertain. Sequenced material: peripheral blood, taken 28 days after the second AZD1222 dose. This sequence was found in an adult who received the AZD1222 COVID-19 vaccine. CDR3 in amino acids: CASTQATGPGYTF. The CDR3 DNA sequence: TGTGCCAGTACTCAAGCAACCGGGCCTGGCTACACCTTC.